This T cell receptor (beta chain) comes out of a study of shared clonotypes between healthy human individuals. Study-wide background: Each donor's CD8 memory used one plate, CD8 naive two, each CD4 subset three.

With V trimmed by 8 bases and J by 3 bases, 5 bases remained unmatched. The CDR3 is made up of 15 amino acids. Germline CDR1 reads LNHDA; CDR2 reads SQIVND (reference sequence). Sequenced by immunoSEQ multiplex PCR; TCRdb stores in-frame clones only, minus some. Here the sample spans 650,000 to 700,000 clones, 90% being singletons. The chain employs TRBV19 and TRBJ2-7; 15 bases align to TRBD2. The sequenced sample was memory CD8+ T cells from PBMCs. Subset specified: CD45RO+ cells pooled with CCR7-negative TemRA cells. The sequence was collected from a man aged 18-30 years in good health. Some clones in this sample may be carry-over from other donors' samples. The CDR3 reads CASGLAGGTYYEQYF. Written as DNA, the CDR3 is TGTGCCAGTGGACTAGCGGGAGGGACCTACTACGAGCAGTACTTC.